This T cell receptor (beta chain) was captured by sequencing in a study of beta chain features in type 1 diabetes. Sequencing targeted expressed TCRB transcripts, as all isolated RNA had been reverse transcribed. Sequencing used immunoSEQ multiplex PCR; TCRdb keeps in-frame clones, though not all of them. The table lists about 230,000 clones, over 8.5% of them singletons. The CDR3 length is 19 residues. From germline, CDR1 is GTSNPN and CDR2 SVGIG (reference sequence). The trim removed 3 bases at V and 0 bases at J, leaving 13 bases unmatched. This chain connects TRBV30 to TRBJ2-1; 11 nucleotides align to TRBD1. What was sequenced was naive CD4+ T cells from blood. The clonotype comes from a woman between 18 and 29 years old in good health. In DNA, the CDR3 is TGTGCCTGGAGGCGGACAGGGGGCATCCCACTAAGCTCCTACAATGAGCAGTTCTTC. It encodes CAWRRTGGIPLSSYNEQFF.